The 4 T cell receptor beta chains given below trace back to one sample, sequenced in a study of cytomegalovirus exposure and HLA in healthy donors. PCR amplification relied on 60 Vbeta primers (plus 13 Jbeta primers). Libraries were prepared by immunoSEQ multiplex PCR; TCRdb keeps only in-frame clonotypes and omits some of them. The table includes 45,000 to 70,000 clones, approximately 84% detected once. The sequenced sample was PBMCs. The receptors were gathered from a man aged 45-60 years in good health and CMV-seronegative.

The chain combines TRBV15 with TRBJ1-5, with 7 bases identical to TRBD1. Trimming removed 1 base from V and 9 bases from J; junction bases left unmatched: 15. This CDR3 contains 17 residues. Germline lookup yields CDR1 LNHNV and CDR2 YYDKDF (reference sequence). CDR3 coding DNA: TGTGCCACCAGCAGAGTTTCCACCAGGGGGAACCTTTGGCCCCAGCATTTT. The encoded protein is CATSRVSTRGNLWPQHF.

V is TRBV30 and J is TRBJ2-4; 8 nucleotides agree with TRBD1. V shed 3 bases and J 4 bases; nucleotides not matched to a gene: 5. The CDR3 has 14 residues. Germline CDR1 is GTSNPN and CDR2 is SVGIG (reference sequence). The CDR3 sequence is CAWRPGTGKNIQYF. The CDR3 nucleotides are TGTGCCTGGAGACCCGGGACAGGAAAAAACATTCAGTACTTC.

This clone was seen a handful of times. A read error may account for a junction end that differs from germline. The chain couples TRBV9 to TRBJ2-1; 7 nucleotides align to TRBD2. CDR1 and CDR2 (germline): SGDLS, YYNGEE. This CDR3 has 13 amino acids. CDR3 residues: CASSGPVGREQLF. The CDR3 bases are TGTGCCAGCAGCGGCCCAGTCGGGCGGGAGCAGCTCTTC.

J is TRBJ2-5 and V is TRBV4-1, with D tentatively TRBD1 (5 bases). Germline V gene sequence: CDR1 MGHRA, CDR2 YSYEKL. The CDR3 extends over 14 amino acids. V was pared by 3 bases and J by 6 bases, with 14 bases between. The CDR3 here is CASSQEIDRQTQYF. CDR3 DNA sequence: TGCGCCAGCAGCCAGGAAATCGACAGACAGACCCAGTACTTC.